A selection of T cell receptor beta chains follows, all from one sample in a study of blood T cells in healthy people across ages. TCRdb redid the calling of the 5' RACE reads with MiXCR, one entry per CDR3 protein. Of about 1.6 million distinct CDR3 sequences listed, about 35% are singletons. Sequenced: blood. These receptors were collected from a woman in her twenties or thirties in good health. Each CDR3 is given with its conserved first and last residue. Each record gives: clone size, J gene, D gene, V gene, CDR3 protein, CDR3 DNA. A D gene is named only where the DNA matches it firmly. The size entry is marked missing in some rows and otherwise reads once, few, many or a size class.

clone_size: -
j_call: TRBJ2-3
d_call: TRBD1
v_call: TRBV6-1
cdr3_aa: CASSAKAGGGDTQYF
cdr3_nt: TGTGCCAGCAGTGCAAAAGCAGGGGGCGGCGATACGCAGTATTTT

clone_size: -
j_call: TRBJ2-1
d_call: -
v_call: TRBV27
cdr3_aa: CASSSVGYNGQFF
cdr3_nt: TGTGCCAGCAGTTCGGTGGGCTACAATGGGCAGTTCTTC

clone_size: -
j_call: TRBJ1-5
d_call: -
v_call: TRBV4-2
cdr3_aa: CASSQDNGEGNRPQHF
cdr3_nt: TGTGCCAGCAGCCAAGATAACGGAGAAGGCAATCGGCCCCAGCATTTT

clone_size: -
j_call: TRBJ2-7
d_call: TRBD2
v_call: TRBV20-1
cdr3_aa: CSALSGRGQYF
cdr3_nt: TGCAGTGCCTTATCCGGGAGGGGACAGTACTTC

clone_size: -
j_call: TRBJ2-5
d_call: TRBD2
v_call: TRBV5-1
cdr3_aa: CASRPSGAGETQYF
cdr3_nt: TGCGCCAGCAGACCTAGCGGGGCGGGAGAGACCCAGTACTTC

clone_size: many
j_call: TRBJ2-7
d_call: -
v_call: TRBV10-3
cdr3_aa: CAISASGRTNGNEQYF
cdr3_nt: TGTGCCATCAGTGCCTCCGGGCGGACTAACGGTAACGAGCAGTACTTC

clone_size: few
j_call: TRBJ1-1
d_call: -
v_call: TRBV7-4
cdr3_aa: CASSLCWGYTEAFF
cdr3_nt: TGTGCCAGCAGCTTGTGTTGGGGGTACACTGAAGCTTTCTTT

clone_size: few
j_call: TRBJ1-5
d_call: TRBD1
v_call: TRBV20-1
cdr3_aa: CSARSPRDSRNQPQHF
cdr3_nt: TGCAGTGCTAGATCCCCCAGGGACAGCCGCAATCAGCCCCAGCATTTT

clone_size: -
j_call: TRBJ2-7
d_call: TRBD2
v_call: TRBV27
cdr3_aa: CASSLSPSGSPYEQYF
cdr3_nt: TGTGCCAGCAGTTTATCGCCTAGCGGAAGCCCCTACGAGCAGTACTTC

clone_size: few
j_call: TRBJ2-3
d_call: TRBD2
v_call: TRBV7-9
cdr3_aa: CASSSLIAGVGDTQYF
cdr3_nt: TGTGCCAGCAGCTCGCTTATAGCGGGAGTGGGAGATACGCAGTATTTT

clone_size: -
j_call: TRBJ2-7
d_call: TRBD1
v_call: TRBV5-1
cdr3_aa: CASSTTGGRHEQYF
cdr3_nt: TGCGCCAGCAGCACAACAGGGGGGAGACACGAGCAGTACTTC

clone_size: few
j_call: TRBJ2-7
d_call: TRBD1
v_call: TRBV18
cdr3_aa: CASAPVSRGLDEQYF
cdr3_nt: TGTGCCAGCGCGCCGGTGTCCAGGGGGCTGGACGAGCAGTACTTC

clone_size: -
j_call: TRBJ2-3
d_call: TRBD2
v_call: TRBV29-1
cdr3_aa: CSVEAGGFRAPTTQYF
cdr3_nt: TGCAGCGTTGAGGCGGGGGGATTCAGGGCGCCTACTACGCAGTATTTT

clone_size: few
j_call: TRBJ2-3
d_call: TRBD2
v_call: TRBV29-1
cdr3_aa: CSVDGLAGGPHTQYF
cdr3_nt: TGCAGCGTTGACGGGCTAGCGGGAGGGCCCCATACGCAGTATTTT

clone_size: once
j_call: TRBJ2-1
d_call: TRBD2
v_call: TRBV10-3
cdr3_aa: CAISESASGGRNEQFF
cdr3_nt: TGTGCCATCAGTGAGTCAGCTAGCGGGGGTCGGAATGAGCAGTTCTTC

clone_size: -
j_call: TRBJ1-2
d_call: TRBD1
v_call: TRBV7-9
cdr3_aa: CASSLDRGSSSRGYAF
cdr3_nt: TGTGCCAGCAGCCTTGACAGGGGTTCATCTTCACGTGGCTACGCCTTC

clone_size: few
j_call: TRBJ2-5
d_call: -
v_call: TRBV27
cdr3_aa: CASSLGRMALGGETQYF
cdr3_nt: TGTGCCAGCAGTTTAGGTCGGATGGCCCTAGGAGGGGAGACCCAGTACTTC

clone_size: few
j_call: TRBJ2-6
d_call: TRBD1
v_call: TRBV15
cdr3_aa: CATSRPQGTGANVLTF
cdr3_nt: TGTGCCACCAGCAGACCACAGGGGACTGGGGCCAACGTCCTGACTTTC

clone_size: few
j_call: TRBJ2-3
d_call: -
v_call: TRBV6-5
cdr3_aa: CASSYGWSTDTQYF
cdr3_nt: TGTGCCAGCAGTTACGGGTGGAGCACAGATACGCAGTATTTT

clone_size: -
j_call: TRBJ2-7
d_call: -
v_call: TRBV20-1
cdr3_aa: CSARPPVSYEQYF
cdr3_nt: TGCAGTGCTAGACCACCGGTCTCCTACGAGCAGTACTTC

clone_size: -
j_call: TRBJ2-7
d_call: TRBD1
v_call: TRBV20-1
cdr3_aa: CSLVGNDRGHEQYF
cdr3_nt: TGCAGCTTGGTAGGAAACGACAGGGGCCACGAGCAGTACTTC

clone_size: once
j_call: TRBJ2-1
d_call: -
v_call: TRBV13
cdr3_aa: CASSPPAVADEQFF
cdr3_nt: TGTGCCAGCAGCCCCCCCGCGGTAGCTGATGAGCAGTTCTTC

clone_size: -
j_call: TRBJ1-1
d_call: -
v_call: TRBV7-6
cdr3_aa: CASSLARQGRTEAFF
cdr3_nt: TGTGCCAGCAGCTTAGCGCGCCAGGGGAGGACTGAAGCTTTCTTT

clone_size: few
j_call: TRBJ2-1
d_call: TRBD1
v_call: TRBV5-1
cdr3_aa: CASSLPGQGDDEQFF
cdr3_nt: TGCGCCAGCAGCTTACCGGGACAGGGGGACGATGAGCAGTTCTTC

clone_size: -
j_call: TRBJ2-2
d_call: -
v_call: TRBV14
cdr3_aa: CASSQARGRTGELFF
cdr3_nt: TGTGCCAGCAGCCAAGCCAGGGGGAGGACCGGGGAGCTGTTTTTT

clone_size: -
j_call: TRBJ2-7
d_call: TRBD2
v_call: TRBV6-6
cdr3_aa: CASSYSISGGNTYEQYF
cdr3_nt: TGTGCCAGCAGTTACTCTATTTCGGGGGGAAACACCTACGAGCAGTACTTC

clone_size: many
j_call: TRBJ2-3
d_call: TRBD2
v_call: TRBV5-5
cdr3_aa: CASSQSGTYTDTQYF
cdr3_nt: TGTGCCAGCAGCCAGAGCGGGACTTACACAGATACGCAGTATTTT

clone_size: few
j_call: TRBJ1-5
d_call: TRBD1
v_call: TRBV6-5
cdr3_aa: CASSLQGPAQGQPQHF
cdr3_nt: TGTGCCAGCAGTTTACAGGGGCCGGCACAGGGTCAGCCCCAGCATTTT

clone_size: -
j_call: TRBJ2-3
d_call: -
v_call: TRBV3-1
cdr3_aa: CASSQVHKGGRIYTDTQYF
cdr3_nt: TGTGCCAGCAGCCAAGTTCATAAAGGGGGACGCATTTACACAGATACGCAGTATTTT

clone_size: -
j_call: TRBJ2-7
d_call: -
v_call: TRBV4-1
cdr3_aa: CASSPYGRGSSYEQYF
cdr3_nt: TGCGCCAGCAGCCCCTACGGACGGGGGAGCTCCTACGAGCAGTACTTC

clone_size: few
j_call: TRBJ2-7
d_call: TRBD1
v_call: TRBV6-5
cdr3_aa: CASTPPRQGAPYEQYF
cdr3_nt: TGTGCCAGCACCCCACCCAGACAGGGGGCACCTTACGAGCAGTACTTC

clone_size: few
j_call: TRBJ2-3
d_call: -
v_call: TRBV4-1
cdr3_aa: CASSQEAPTSSIYTQYF
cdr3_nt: TGCGCCAGCAGCCAAGAAGCTCCTACTTCATCGATTTATACGCAGTATTTT

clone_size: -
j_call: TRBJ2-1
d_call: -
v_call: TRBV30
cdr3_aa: CAWSWERGNEQFF
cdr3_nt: TGTGCCTGGAGTTGGGAGAGGGGTAATGAGCAGTTCTTC

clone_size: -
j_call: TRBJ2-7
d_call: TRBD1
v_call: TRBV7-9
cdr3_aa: CASSPRQGPSYEQYF
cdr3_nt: TGTGCCAGCAGCCCCCGACAGGGCCCCTCCTACGAGCAGTACTTC